The next 10 T cell receptor beta chains were all read from a single sample in a study of PD-L1 blockade in urothelial cancer. Time point: pretreatment peripheral blood. Some clones are missing from TCRdb's copy, which holds only in-frame ones; the method was immunoSEQ multiplex PCR. This table holds more than 40,000 clones, roughly 80% found once. The sequenced sample was PBMCs, obtained around atezolizumab (anti-PD-L1) treatment. These receptors were obtained from a man in his forties or fifties with urothelial cancer.

A few counts support this clone. The chain employs TRBV2 and TRBJ2-3; TRBD1 agrees at 12 bases. Germline loops: CDR1 SNHLY, CDR2 FYNNEI. J gave up 3 bases and V 6 bases, and 4 bases lay outside the gene matches. The CDR3 sequence is 15 residues long. The CDR3 DNA reads as TGTGCCAGCAGGATGGGACAGGGGGCGACAGATACGCAGTATTTT. Amino acids: CASRMGQGATDTQYF.

This clone was observed a handful of times. This chain uses TRBV6-5 with TRBJ2-3; tentative D call: TRBD2 (7 bases). CDR3 length: 13 amino acids. Germline CDR1 reads MNHEY; CDR2 reads SVGAGI. V lost 6 bases to trimming and J lost 3 bases, with 10 bases between them. This CDR3 is CASREGGTDTQYF. CDR3 sequence (DNA): TGTGCCAGCAGGGAGGGGGGGACAGATACGCAGTATTTT.

This clone was recorded only once. This chain links TRBV21-1 with TRBJ2-2; the D call of TRBD2 is as the table states it, not checked on the DNA. TRBV21-1 is assigned pseudogene status. This CDR3 has 17 amino acids. The chain's CDR3 is CASSLLTSGEGTGELFF. In nucleotides, the CDR3 is TGTGCCAGCAGCCTCCTGACTAGCGGAGAGGGAACCGGGGAGCTGTTTTTT.

In regard to this clone: The same CDR3 is also encoded by other DNA sequences in this sample. CDR3 coding DNA: TGTGCCAGCAGCTTTAGCGGGGGGAACACAGATACGCAGTATTTT. Amino acids: CASSFSGGNTDTQYF. The chain recombines TRBV7-2 with TRBJ2-3, with 10 positions matching TRBD2. With 3 bases clipped from V and 2 bases from J, the junction kept 2 bases outside the gene matches. The length of the CDR3 is 15 residues. From germline, CDR1 is SGHTA and CDR2 FQGNSA. The complete variable domain, with remaining parts taken from reference TRBV7-2 and TRBJ2-3, reads GAGVSQSPSNKVTEKGKDVELRCDPISGHTALYWYRQSLGQGLEFLIYFQGNSAPDKSGLPSDRFSAERTGGSVSTLTIQRTQQEDSAVYLCASSFSGGNTDTQYFGPGTRLTVL.

The rearrangement links TRBV6-1 to TRBJ2-7, with 8 positions matching TRBD2. The germline V gene encodes CDR1 MNHNS and CDR2 SASEGT. The CDR3 spans 15 residues. The J segment lost 0 bases and the V segment lost 4 bases, leaving 5 bases of the junction unmatched. CDR3 sequence (DNA): TGTGCCAGCAGTGTCGGGAGGGGAAGCTCCTACGAGCAGTACGTC. Translation gives CASSVGRGSSYEQYV.

This sequence joins TRBV5-1 and TRBJ2-3; possible D gene TRBD1, 6 bases. V lost 4 bases to trimming and J lost 4 bases, with 13 bases between them. The CDR3 consists of 14 residues. The germline gives CDR1 SGHRS, CDR2 YFSETQ. The CDR3 DNA sequence: TGCGCCAGCAGCATAACAGGGTTCGCAGATACGCAGTATTTT. This codes for CASSITGFADTQYF.

Details on this clone: Compared with germline, one end of the junction differs, possibly owing to a read error. The chain carries TRBV7-7 and TRBJ2-3; 14 bases fit TRBD2. This CDR3 spans 16 amino acids. Germline CDR1 and CDR2: SSHAT and FNYEAQ (reference sequence). The CDR3 loop is CASSLGLAGGLDTQYF. The CDR3 DNA is TGTGCTAGCAGCCTAGGACTAGCGGGGGGCCTGGATACGCAGTATTTT.

This rearrangement joins TRBV5-5 to TRBJ2-2; D is undetermined. The CDR3 extends over 14 amino acids. Germline-derived CDR1 and CDR2 are SGHKS and YYEKEE (reference sequence). The V end was cut by 2 bases, the J end by 4 bases, with 9 bases between. The DNA of the CDR3 is TGTGCCAGCAGCTTCCCCAGTATCACCGGGGAGCTGTTTTTT. Residues: CASSFPSITGELFF. The variable domain in full, with the rest retrieved from reference TRBV5-5 and TRBJ2-2, is DAGVTQSPTHLIKTRGQQVTLRCSPISGHKSVSWYQQVLGQGPQFIFQYYEKEERGRGNFPDRFSARQFPNYSSELNVNALLLGDSALYLCASSFPSITGELFFGEGSRLTVL.

The sample holds one count of this clone. The V call is TRBV19, the J call TRBJ1-5; D unresolved. This CDR3 is 14 amino acids long. Between the trimmed V and J ends, which lost 7 bases and 7 bases, there was a span of 17 bases. Germline V lookup: CDR1 LNHDA, CDR2 SQIVND (reference sequence). CDR3 DNA: TGTGCCAGTACCATGGAGGGAAGGCGACAGCCCCAGCATTTT. It encodes CASTMEGRRQPQHF.

This chain connects TRBV20-1 to TRBJ1-1, with TRBD1 as a possible D gene (5 bases). This CDR3 has 11 residues. Germline CDR1 is DFQATT and CDR2 is SNEGSKA (reference sequence). Trimming cost V 3 bases and J 5 bases, with 7 bases left between them. CDR3: CSASRTTEAFF. The CDR3 DNA reads as TGCAGTGCTAGCAGGACAACTGAAGCTTTCTTT.